Listed below are T cell receptor beta chains from one sample, sequenced in a study of blood T cell repertoires in COVID-19. Assay: immunoSEQ multiplex PCR; the TCRdb copy retains only in-frame clones and omits some. The sample lists 200,000 to 250,000 clones; 70% to 90% were seen once. Sequenced input: peripheral blood. These receptors came from a woman aged 45-65 years with acute or convalescent COVID-19. Each CDR3 is given with its conserved first and last residue. Clone sizes are given selectively: once, few, many, or a class where the clone is expanded.

V gene,clone size,J gene,CDR3 protein
TRBV2,.,TRBJ2-3,CALPASGDTDTQYF
TRBV10-3,.,TRBJ2-1,CAISGGSLSSYNEQFF
TRBV2,.,TRBJ2-7,CASSETGLAAYEQYF
TRBV7-8,.,TRBJ1-6,CASSLAGSDNSPLHF
TRBV11-3,many,TRBJ2-2,CASSPQFTGELFF
TRBV9,once,TRBJ2-2,CASSGRQGPRTGELFF
TRBV20-1,.,TRBJ1-5,CSAKQGQTQHF
TRBV18,once,TRBJ1-3,CASSPPGGSSGNTIYF
TRBV13,few,TRBJ1-2,CASSLGGTGDF
TRBV7-9,.,TRBJ2-3,CASTWTLRTSGADTQYF
TRBV19,.,TRBJ1-1,CASSNWGQGSLIF
TRBV9,.,TRBJ2-6,CASSALLDGSSGANVLTF
TRBV19,.,TRBJ2-3,CASSIDRDRDTQYF
TRBV21-1,.,TRBJ2-2,CASSKDKAGDYESGELFF
TRBV4-1,few,TRBJ2-2,CASSLVRTSGSRPGELFF
TRBV2,.,TRBJ1-2,CASRGTGANYGYTF
TRBV25-1,.,TRBJ2-3,CASSDLDSLTDTQYF
TRBV23-1,.,TRBJ2-3,CASSPGPHGGETDTQYF
TRBV19,.,TRBJ2-3,CASSPQYTDTQYF
TRBV2,.,TRBJ2-1,CASLRSGGPNEQFF
TRBV5-1,.,TRBJ2-2,CASSLLTGEGTGELFF
TRBV7-2,.,TRBJ2-1,CASSLKMRNSYNEQFF
TRBV7-9,.,TRBJ1-4,CASSTRTGGKLFF
TRBV10-2,.,TRBJ1-1,CASIGTGGAFTEAFF
TRBV19,.,TRBJ2-3,CASSIVSGSTDTQYF
TRBV11-3,.,TRBJ1-5,CASSPGGRGSNQPQHF
TRBV4-1,.,TRBJ2-4,CASSPQFRETLAKNIQYF
TRBV3-1/TRBV3-2,.,TRBJ1-1,CASSSRGTEAFF
TRBV18,.,TRBJ2-2,CASSPLGNTGELFF
TRBV10-1,.,TRBJ2-1,CASRVAGPTYNEQFF
TRBV24-1,.,TRBJ2-5,CATSDLSLAGRETQYF
TRBV6-6,.,TRBJ2-3,CASSPDSGTGYRTDTQYF
TRBV4-3,.,TRBJ2-1,CASSQDTGQRGYNEQFF
TRBV3-1/TRBV3-2,.,TRBJ1-5,CASSHWTAGRNQPQHF
TRBV19,.,TRBJ2-1,CASNGRGVEQFF
TRBV24-1,.,TRBJ2-1,CATSESTSGRNEQFF
TRBV30,.,TRBJ1-1,CAWSVGGQLEAFF
TRBV28,.,TRBJ2-1,CASTPRGAGGPYNEQFF
TRBV4-3,.,TRBJ1-2,CASSQDWSGQFYGYTF
TRBV7-6,.,TRBJ1-3,CASSLHPAAPNSGNTIYF
TRBV4-1,.,TRBJ2-7,CASSQEPGSSDEQYF
TRBV10-3,.,TRBJ1-2,CAISQPGQGHGYTF
TRBV7-6,few,TRBJ2-3,CASSLVRADTQYF
TRBV7-2,.,TRBJ1-6,CASSGQLSSYNSPLHF
TRBV7-2,.,TRBJ1-2,CASTRDLYGYTF
TRBV6-4,.,TRBJ1-2,CASSPTVNYGYTF
TRBV9,.,TRBJ2-2,CASSGLAGGLTGELFF
TRBV29-1,few,TRBJ2-4,CSAAGGWNIQYF
TRBV12-3/TRBV12-4,.,TRBJ1-2,CASSPAGGYGYTF
TRBV6-5,.,TRBJ1-4,CASSTGQAVGEKLFF
TRBV28,.,TRBJ1-2,CASSLGGFGYTF
TRBV2,.,TRBJ2-3,CASSEERGPRGTDTQYF
TRBV7-9,few,TRBJ1-4,CASSSPPGEKLFF
TRBV7-9,.,TRBJ1-5,CASSSRLGEGNQPQHF